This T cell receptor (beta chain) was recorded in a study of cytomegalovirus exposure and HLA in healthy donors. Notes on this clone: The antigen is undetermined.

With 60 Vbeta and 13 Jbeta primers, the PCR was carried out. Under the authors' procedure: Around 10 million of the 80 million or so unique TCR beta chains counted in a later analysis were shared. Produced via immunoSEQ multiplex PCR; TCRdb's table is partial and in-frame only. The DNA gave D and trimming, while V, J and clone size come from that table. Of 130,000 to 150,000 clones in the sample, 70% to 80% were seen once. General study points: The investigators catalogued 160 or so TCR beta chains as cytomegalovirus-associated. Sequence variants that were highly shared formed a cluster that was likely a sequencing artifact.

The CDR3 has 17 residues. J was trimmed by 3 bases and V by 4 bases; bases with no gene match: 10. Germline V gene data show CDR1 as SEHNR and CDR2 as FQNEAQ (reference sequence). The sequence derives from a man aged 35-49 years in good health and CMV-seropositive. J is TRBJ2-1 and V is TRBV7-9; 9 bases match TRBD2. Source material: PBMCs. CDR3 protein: CASSSQRLAESYNEQFF. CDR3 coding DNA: TGTGCCAGCAGCTCCCAGAGACTAGCGGAGAGCTACAATGAGCAGTTCTTC.